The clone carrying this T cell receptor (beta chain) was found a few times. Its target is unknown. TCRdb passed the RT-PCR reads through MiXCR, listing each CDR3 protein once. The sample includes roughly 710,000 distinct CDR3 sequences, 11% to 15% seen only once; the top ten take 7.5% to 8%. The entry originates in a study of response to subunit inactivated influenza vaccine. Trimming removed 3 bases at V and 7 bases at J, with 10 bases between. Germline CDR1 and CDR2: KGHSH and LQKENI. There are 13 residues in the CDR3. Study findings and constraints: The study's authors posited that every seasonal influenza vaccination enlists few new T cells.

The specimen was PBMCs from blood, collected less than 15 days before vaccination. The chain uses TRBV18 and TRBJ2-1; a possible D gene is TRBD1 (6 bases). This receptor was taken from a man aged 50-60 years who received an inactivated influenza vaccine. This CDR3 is CASSPYRENEQFF. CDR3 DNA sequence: TGTGCCAGCTCACCCTACAGGGAGAATGAGCAGTTCTTC.